This T cell receptor (beta chain) was obtained from a study of T cell responses to AZD1222 COVID-19 vaccine. Using immunoSEQ multiplex PCR, the repertoire was profiled, and TCRdb retains in-frame clones only, with some absent. Among 120,000 or so clones listed, 90% were seen once. Here the sequenced sample was peripheral blood, taken on day 0 of AZD1222 vaccination. This receptor was identified in an adult in good health.

In DNA form, the CDR3 reads TGTGCTTGCAGCGGGAGGGCCGTCTACGAGCAGTACTTC. Residues: CACSGRAVYEQYF. This chain connects TRBV7-8 to TRBJ2-7; 10 bases map to TRBD2. The CDR3 is 13 amino acids. The germline gives CDR1 SGHVS, CDR2 FQNEAQ.